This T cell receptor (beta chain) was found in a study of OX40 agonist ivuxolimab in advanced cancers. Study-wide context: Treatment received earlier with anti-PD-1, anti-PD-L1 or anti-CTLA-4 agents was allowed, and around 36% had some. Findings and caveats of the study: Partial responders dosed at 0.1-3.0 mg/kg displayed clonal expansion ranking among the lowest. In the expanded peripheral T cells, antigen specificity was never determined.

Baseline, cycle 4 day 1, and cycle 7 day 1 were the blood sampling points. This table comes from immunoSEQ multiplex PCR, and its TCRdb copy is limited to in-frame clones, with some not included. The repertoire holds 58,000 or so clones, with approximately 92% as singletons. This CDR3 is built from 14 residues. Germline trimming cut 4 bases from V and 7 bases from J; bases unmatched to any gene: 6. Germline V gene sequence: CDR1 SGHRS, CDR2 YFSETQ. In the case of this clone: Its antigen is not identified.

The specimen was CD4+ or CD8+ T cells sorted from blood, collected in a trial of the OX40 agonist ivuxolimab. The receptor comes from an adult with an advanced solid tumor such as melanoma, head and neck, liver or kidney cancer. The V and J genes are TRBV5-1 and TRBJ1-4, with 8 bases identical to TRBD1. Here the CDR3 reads CASSPGQGVEKLFF. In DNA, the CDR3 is TGCGCCAGCAGCCCCGGACAGGGTGTTGAAAAACTGTTTTTT.